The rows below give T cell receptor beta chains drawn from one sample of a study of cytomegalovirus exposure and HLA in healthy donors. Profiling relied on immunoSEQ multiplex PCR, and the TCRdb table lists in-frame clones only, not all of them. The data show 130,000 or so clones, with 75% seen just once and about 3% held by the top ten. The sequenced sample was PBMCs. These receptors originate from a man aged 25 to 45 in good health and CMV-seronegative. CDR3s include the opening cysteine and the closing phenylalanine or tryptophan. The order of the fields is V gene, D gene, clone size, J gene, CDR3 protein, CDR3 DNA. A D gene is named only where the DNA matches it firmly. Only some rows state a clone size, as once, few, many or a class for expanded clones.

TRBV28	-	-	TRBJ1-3	CASTADSDFGNTIYF	TGTGCCAGCACCGCCGACAGCGACTTTGGAAACACCATATATTTT
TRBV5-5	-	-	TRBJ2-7	CASSLAGQGGPFSYEQYF	TGTGCCAGCAGCTTGGCCGGGCAGGGGGGCCCCTTCTCCTACGAGCAGTACTTC
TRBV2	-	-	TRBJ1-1	CASSVSQNTEAFF	TGTGCCAGCAGTGTTTCACAGAACACTGAAGCTTTCTTT
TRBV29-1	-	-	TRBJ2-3	CSGSPTDTQYF	TGCAGCGGGAGCCCCACAGATACGCAGTATTTT
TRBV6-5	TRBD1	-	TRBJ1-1	CASGPGQSAEAFF	TGTGCCAGTGGTCCGGGACAGTCGGCTGAAGCTTTCTTT
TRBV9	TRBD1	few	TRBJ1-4	CASSAQGVGTNEKLFF	TGTGCCAGCAGCGCTCAGGGGGTCGGGACTAATGAAAAACTGTTTTTT
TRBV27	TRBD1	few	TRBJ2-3	CASSWTGLPDTQYF	TGTGCCAGCAGTTGGACAGGCCTCCCAGATACGCAGTATTTT
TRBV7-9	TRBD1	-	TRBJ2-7	CASRGLYTGTGAGEQYF	TGTGCCAGCAGAGGTTTATATACTGGGACAGGGGCTGGCGAGCAGTACTTC
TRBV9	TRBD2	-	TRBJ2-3	CASSVGLAGVFSDTQYF	TGTGCCAGCAGCGTAGGACTAGCGGGAGTGTTTTCAGATACGCAGTATTTT
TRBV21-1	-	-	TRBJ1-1	CASSKAGDRGTLTTEAFF	TGTGCCAGCAGCAAAGCAGGGGACAGGGGGACCCTGACCACTGAAGCTTTCTTT